Below, 10 T cell receptor beta chains from the same sample are listed, as sequenced in a study of cytomegalovirus exposure and HLA in healthy donors. Vbeta (60) and Jbeta (13) primers were used in the PCR. TCRdb keeps only in-frame clones here, not all; method: immunoSEQ multiplex PCR. The sample table includes 200,000 to 250,000 clones. The sample taken for sequencing was PBMCs. The receptor set was obtained from a girl aged 2 to 9 in good health and CMV-seropositive.

The chain combines TRBV20-1 with TRBJ1-1; no definite D call. Germline CDR1 and CDR2: DFQATT and SNEGSKA (reference sequence). There are 10 residues in the CDR3. V shed 7 bases and J shed 6 bases, with 9 bases lying between them. This CDR3 reads CSVERAEAFF. DNA of the CDR3: TGCAGTGTTGAGCGGGCTGAAGCTTTCTTT.

The CDR3 nucleotides are TGTGCCAGCAGCAACTCTCCGGGACAGGGACCCTACGAGCAGTACTTC. Amino acid sequence: CASSNSPGQGPYEQYF. The rearrangement links TRBV21-1 to TRBJ2-7; TRBD1, the D gene given by the table, was not confirmed from the DNA. TRBV21-1 is listed as a pseudogene. This CDR3 region has 16 residues.

The V call is TRBV28, the J call TRBJ2-1; 10 nucleotides line up with TRBD1. The CDR3 loop spans 16 amino acids. Trimming at V came to 7 bases and at J to 8 bases, leaving 14 bases not matched to a gene. CDR1 MDHEN and CDR2 SYDVKM come from the germline V gene. This chain's CDR3 is CASIIGWDRGRDEQFF. The CDR3 region has the DNA TGTGCCAGCATCATCGGTTGGGACAGGGGAAGGGATGAGCAGTTCTTC.

CDR3 protein: CASSFRRVSGANVLTF. In nucleotides, the CDR3 is TGTGCCAGCAGCTTCCGTCGGGTATCTGGGGCCAACGTCCTGACTTTC. The rearrangement uses TRBV7-8 and TRBJ2-6; no clear D gene. Germline V gene sequence: CDR1 SGHVS, CDR2 FQNEAQ. V lost 3 bases and J lost 1, with 10 bases in between. This CDR3 spans 16 amino acids.

The rearrangement joins TRBV30 to TRBJ2-5; no reliable D call. The CDR3 consists of 12 residues. CDR1 is GTSNPN, CDR2 SVGIG, per germline (reference sequence). Between the trimmed V and J ends, which lost 2 bases and 5 bases, there was a span of 9 bases. The CDR3 loop reads CAWSPLAETQYF. DNA for the CDR3: TGTGCCTGGAGTCCCCTTGCGGAGACCCAGTACTTC.

V gene TRBV29-1 combines with J gene TRBJ1-1, with D maybe TRBD1 (6 bases). The CDR3 is made up of 15 amino acids. Trimming left V 1 base short and J 4 bases short, with 16 bases between. Germline values: CDR1 SQVTM, CDR2 ANQGSEA. CDR3 bases: TGCAGCGTTGAAGCTTTCGACAGGTCGGGCACTGAAGCTTTCTTT. Residues: CSVEAFDRSGTEAFF.

This chain joins TRBV6-4 and TRBJ2-3; 12 positions agree with TRBD2. Losses at the gene ends were 4 bases for V and 2 bases for J; bases not matched to a gene: 7. CDR1 and CDR2 (germline): MRHNA, SNTAGT. The CDR3 is 17 amino acids. CDR3 coding DNA: TGTGCCAGCAGTGTCCGGACTAGCGGGGACCCCACAGATACGCAGTATTTT. Its translation is CASSVRTSGDPTDTQYF.

The chain employs TRBV2 and TRBJ2-7, with TRBD2 as a possible D gene (6 bases). Trimming stripped 8 bases from V and 1 base from J, with 6 bases between. The germline V gene encodes CDR1 SNHLY and CDR2 FYNNEI. CDR3 length: 11 residues. CDR3 coding DNA: TGTGCCAGCGGGAGGTCCTACGAGCAGTACTTC. It codes for CASGRSYEQYF.

The chain links TRBV5-6 to TRBJ2-3; the D gene is possibly TRBD2 (5 bases). Germline CDR1 and CDR2: SGHDT and YYEEEE. The CDR3 covers 14 residues. Trimming removed 4 bases from V and 0 bases from J, with 9 bases in between. The CDR3 bases are TGTGCCAGCAGCCCCGGACTGAGCACAGATACGCAGTATTTT. Its protein is CASSPGLSTDTQYF. Complete variable domain (other parts from reference TRBV5-6 and TRBJ2-3): DAGVTQSPTHLIKTRGQQVTLRCSPKSGHDTVSWYQQALGQGPQFIFQYYEEEERQRGNFPDRFSGHQFPNYSSELNVNALLLGDSALYLCASSPGLSTDTQYFGPGTRLTVL.

The chain recombines TRBV30 with TRBJ2-3; 7 nucleotides match TRBD2. The CDR3 is 13 amino acids. Unmatched junction bases numbered 6, after V lost 6 bases and J lost 3 bases. Germline CDR1 reads GTSNPN; CDR2 reads SVGIG (reference sequence). The CDR3 here is CACQAGSTDTQYF. The CDR3 nucleotides read TGTGCCTGCCAAGCGGGAAGTACAGATACGCAGTATTTT. The entire variable domain, with the rest obtained from reference TRBV30 and TRBJ2-3, is as follows: SQTIHQWPATLVQPVGSPLSLECTVEGTSNPNLYWYRQAAGRGLQLLFYSVGIGQISSEVPQNLSASRPQDRQFILSSKKLLLSDSGFYLCACQAGSTDTQYFGPGTRLTVL.